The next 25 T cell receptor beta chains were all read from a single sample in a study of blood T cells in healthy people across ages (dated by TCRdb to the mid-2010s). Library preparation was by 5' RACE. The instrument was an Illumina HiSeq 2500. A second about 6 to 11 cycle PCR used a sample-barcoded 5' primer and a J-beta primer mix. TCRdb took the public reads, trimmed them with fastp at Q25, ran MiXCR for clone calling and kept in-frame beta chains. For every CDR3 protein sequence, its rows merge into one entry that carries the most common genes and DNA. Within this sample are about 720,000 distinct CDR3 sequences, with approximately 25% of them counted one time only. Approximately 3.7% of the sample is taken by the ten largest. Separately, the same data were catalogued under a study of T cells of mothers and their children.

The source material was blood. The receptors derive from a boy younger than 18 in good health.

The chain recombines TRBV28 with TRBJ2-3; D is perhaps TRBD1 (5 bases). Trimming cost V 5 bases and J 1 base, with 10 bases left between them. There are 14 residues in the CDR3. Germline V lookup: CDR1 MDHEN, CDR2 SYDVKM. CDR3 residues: CASSLDSRTDTQYF. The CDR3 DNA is TGTGCCAGCAGTCTAGACAGCCGCACAGATACGCAGTATTTT.

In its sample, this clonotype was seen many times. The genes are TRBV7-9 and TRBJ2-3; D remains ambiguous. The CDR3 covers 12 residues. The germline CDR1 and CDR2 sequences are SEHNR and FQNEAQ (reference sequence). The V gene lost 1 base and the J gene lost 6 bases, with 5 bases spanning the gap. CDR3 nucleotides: TGTGCCAGCAGCTTAGAAAGGGATACGCAGTATTTT. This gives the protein CASSLERDTQYF. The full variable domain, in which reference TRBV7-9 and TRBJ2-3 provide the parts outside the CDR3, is DTGVSQNPRHKITKRGQNVTFRCDPISEHNRLYWYRQTLGQGPEFLTYFQNEAQLEKSRLLSDRFSAERPKGSFSTLEIQRTEQGDSAMYLCASSLERDTQYFGPGTRLTVL.

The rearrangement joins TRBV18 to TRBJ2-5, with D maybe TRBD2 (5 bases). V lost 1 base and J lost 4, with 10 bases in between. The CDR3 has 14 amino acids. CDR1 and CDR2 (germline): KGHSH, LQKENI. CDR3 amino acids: CASSPQEAVETQYF. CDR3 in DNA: TGTGCCAGCTCACCACAGGAGGCTGTAGAGACCCAGTACTTC.

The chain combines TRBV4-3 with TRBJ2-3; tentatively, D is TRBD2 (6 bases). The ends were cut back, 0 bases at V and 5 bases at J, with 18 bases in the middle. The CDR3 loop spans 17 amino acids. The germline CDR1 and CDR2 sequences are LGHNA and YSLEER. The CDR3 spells CASSQDSAGGMGDTQYF. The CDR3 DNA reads TGCGCCAGCAGCCAAGATTCAGCGGGTGGTATGGGAGATACGCAGTATTTT.

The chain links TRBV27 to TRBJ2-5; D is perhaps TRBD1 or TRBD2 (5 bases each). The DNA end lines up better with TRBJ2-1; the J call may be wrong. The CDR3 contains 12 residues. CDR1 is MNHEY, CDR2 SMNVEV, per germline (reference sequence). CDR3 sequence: CASSPSGGEQFF. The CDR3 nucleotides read TGTGCCAGCAGCCCTAGTGGGGGTGAGCAGTTCTTC.

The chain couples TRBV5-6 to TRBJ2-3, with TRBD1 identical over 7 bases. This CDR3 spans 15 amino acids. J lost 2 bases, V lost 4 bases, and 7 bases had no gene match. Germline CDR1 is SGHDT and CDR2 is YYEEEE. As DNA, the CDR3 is TGTGCCAGCAGCGGGGACAGTTTCCTCACAGATACGCAGTATTTT. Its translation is CASSGDSFLTDTQYF.

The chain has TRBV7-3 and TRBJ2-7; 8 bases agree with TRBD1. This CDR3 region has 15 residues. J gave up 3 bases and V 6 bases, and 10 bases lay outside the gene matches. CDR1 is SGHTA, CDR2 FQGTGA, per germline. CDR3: CASSLPGQDNYEQYF. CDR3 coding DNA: TGTGCCAGCAGTTTACCGGGACAGGACAACTACGAGCAGTACTTC.

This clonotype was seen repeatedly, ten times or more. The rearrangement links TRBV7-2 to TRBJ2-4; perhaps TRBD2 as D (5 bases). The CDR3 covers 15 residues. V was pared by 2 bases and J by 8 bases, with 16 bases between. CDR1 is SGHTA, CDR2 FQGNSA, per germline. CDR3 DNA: TGTGCCAGCAGCTTACTCGGGAACTCCGCGGACATTCAGTACTTC. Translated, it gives CASSLLGNSADIQYF.

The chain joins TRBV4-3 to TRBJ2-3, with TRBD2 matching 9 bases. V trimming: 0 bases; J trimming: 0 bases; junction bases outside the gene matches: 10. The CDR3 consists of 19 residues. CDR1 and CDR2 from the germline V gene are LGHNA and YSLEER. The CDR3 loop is CASSQDRASGVSSTDTQYF. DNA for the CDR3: TGCGCCAGCAGCCAAGATCGGGCTAGCGGGGTATCTAGCACAGATACGCAGTATTTT.

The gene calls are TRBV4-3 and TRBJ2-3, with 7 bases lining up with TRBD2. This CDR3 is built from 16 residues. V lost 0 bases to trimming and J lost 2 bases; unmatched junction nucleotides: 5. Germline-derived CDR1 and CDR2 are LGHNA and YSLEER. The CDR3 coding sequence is TGCGCCAGCAGCCAAGATCGCGGGGGATACACAGATACGCAGTATTTT. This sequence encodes CASSQDRGGYTDTQYF.

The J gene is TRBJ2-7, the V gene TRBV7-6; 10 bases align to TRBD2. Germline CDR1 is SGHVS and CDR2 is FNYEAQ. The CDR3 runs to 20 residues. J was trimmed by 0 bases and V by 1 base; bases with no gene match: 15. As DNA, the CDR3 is TGTGCCAGCAGCTTAGTCTCGTCTAGCGGGAGTAAATTATACTCCTACGAGCAGTACTTC. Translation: CASSLVSSSGSKLYSYEQYF.

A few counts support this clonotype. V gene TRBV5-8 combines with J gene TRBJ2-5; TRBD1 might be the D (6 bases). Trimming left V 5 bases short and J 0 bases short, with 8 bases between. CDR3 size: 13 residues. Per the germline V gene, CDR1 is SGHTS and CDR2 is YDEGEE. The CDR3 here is CASRRTDQETQYF. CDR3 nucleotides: TGTGCCAGCAGACGGACAGACCAAGAGACCCAGTACTTC.

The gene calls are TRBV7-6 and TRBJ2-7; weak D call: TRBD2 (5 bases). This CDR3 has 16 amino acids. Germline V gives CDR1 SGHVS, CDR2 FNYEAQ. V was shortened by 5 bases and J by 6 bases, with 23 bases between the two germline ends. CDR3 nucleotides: TGTGCCAGCAGCCAAACGGACCCTGGGAGCCGGAGCGAGCAGTACTTC. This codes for CASSQTDPGSRSEQYF. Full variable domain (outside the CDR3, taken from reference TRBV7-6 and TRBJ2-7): GAGVSQSPRYKVTKRGQDVALRCDPISGHVSLYWYRQALGQGPEFLTYFNYEAQQDKSGLPNDRFSAERPEGSISTLTIQRTEQRDSAMYRCASSQTDPGSRSEQYFGPGTRLTVT.

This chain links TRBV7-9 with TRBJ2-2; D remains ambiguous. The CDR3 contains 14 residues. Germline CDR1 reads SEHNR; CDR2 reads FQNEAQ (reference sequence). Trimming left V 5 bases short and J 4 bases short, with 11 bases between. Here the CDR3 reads CASSLPVATGELFF. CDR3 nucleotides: TGTGCCAGCAGCCTTCCAGTCGCCACCGGGGAGCTGTTTTTT.

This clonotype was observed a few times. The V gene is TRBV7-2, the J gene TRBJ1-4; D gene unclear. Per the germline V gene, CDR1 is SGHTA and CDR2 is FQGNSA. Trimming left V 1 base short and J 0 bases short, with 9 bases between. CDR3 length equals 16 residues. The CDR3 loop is CASSLVTGPTNEKLFF. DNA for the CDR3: TGTGCCAGCAGCTTAGTGACCGGACCAACTAATGAAAAACTGTTTTTT.

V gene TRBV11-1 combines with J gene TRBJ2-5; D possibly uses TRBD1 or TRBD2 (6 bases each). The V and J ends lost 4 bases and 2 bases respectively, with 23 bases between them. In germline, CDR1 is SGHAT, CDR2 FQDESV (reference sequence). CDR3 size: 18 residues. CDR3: CASSSLIRGGWGQETQYF. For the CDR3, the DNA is TGTGCCAGCAGCTCCTTAATCAGGGGAGGCTGGGGGCAAGAGACCCAGTACTTC.

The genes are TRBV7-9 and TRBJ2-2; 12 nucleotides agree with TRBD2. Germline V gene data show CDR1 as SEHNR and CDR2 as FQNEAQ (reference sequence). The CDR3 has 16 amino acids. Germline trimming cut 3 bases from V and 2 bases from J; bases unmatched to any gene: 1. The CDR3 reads CASSFGLAGNTGELFF. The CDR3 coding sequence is TGTGCCAGCAGCTTCGGACTAGCGGGAAACACCGGGGAGCTGTTTTTT.

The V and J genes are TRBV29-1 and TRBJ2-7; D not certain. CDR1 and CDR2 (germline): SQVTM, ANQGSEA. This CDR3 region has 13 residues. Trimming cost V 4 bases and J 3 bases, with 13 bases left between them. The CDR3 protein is CSVGRRLDYEQYF. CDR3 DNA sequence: TGCAGCGTTGGCAGGCGCCTGGACTACGAGCAGTACTTC.

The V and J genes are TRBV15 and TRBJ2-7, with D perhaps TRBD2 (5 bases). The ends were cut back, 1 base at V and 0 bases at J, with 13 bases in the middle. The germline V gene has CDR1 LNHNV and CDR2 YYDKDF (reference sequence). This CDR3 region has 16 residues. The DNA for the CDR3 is TGTGCCACCAGCAGAGCCCCCCGGACTGGCTCCTACGAGCAGTACTTC. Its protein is CATSRAPRTGSYEQYF.

This CDR3 reads CATSRDLEYEQFF. The CDR3 nucleotides are TGTGCCACCAGCAGAGATCTGGAATATGAGCAGTTCTTC. V usage is TRBV15 and J usage is TRBJ2-1; D is uncertain. The CDR3 length is 13 residues. V was cut by 0 bases and J by 8 bases, with 8 bases left in between. Germline V gives CDR1 LNHNV, CDR2 YYDKDF (reference sequence).

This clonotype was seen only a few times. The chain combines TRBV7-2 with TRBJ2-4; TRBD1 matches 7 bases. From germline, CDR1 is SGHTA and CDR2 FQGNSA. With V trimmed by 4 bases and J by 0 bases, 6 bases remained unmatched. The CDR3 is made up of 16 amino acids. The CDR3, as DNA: TGTGCCAGCAGCTCACAGGGGAACCTAGCCAAAAACATTCAGTACTTC. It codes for CASSSQGNLAKNIQYF.

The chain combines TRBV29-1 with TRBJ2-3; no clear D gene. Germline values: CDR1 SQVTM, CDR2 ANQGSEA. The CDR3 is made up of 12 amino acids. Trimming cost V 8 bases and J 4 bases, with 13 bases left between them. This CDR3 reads CSSRGLADTQYF. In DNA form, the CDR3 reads TGCAGCTCCCGTGGCCTGGCAGATACGCAGTATTTT.

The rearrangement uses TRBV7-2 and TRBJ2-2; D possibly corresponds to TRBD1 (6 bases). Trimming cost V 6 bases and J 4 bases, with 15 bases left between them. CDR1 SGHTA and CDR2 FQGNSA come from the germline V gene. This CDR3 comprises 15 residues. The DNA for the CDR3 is TGTGCCAGCAGGTTACAGGGCATGGGCACCGGGGAGCTGTTTTTT. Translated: CASRLQGMGTGELFF. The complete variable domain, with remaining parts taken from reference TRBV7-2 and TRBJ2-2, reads GAGVSQSPSNKVTEKGKDVELRCDPISGHTALYWYRQSLGQGLEFLIYFQGNSAPDKSGLPSDRFSAERTGGSVSTLTIQRTQQEDSAVYLCASRLQGMGTGELFFGEGSRLTVL.

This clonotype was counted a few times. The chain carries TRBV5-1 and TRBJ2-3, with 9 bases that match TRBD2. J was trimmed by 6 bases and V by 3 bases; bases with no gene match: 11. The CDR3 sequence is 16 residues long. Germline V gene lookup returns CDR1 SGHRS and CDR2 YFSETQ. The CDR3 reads CASSSFGAGGSDTQYF. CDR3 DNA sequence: TGCGCCAGCAGCTCCTTTGGGGCGGGAGGGTCGGATACGCAGTATTTT. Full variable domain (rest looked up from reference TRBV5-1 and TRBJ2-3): KAGVTQTPRYLIKTRGQQVTLSCSPISGHRSVSWYQQTPGQGLQFLFEYFSETQRNKGNFPGRFSGRQFSNSRSEMNVSTLELGDSALYLCASSSFGAGGSDTQYFGPGTRLTVL.

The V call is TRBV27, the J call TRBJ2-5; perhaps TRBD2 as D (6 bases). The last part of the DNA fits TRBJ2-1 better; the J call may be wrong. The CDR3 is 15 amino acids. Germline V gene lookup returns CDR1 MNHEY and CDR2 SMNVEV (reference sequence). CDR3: CASSPRLVGWDEQFF. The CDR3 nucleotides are TGTGCCAGCAGTCCGCGACTAGTGGGTTGGGATGAGCAGTTCTTC.